This T cell receptor beta chain was identified in a study of regulatory T cells in long-lasting Graves disease. According to the study, TCR beta libraries were built with iRepertoire HTBI primers and CDR3-region Arm-PCR. TCRdb reanalysed the multiplex PCR reads using MiXCR and keeps one entry per CDR3 protein. The data contain 550,000 or so distinct CDR3 sequences, more than 10% of them singletons. The length of the CDR3 is 12 residues. The V and J ends lost 1 base and 4 bases respectively, with 4 bases between them. The germline V gene has CDR1 SGHAT and CDR2 FQNNGV. The study, taken as a whole, reports: Sampling was limited to peripheral blood rather than thyroid tissue. For persistent Graves' patients, TCR diversity was lower than for newly diagnosed ones. Accuracy might have suffered from few samples.

The sample's time point: newly diagnosed GD, antithyroid drugs for less than 3 months. Extracted PBMC RNA gave rise to the TCR library. This clonotype was counted many times. What it binds is not known. The sample was also linked to a second study, of T cells in Graves' hyperthyroidism and ophthalmopathy.

Sequencing was performed on peripheral blood mononuclear cells (PBMCs), taken at new diagnosis, from a patient treated with antithyroid drugs. The chain carries TRBV11-2 and TRBJ2-5; D uncertain. This receptor was identified in a woman in her twenties or thirties with Graves disease. The CDR3 nucleotides read TGTGCCAGCAGCTTAGTTTTAGAGACCCAGTACTTC. This translates into CASSLVLETQYF.